Listed below are T cell receptor beta chains from one sample, sequenced in a study of T cell repertoires in cytomegalovirus infection. TCRdb fed the reads into MiXCR, producing one record per CDR3 protein. The sample includes roughly 800,000 distinct CDR3 sequences, roughly 28% of them seen just once. No cognate antigen is known for these TCRs. This material consisted of cultured CD8+ T cells from PBMCs, taken from culture after CMV antigen stimulation. Every receptor here comes from a human donor in good health (CMV status not recorded). Some clones in this sample may be carry-over from other donors' samples. CDR3s leave out the opening cysteine and the closing phenylalanine or tryptophan. The order of the fields is V gene, CDR3 protein.

TRBV7-6 ASSLVDMTGTEAF
TRBV9 ASSVRVPRDREPQH
TRBV28 ASSLWTGHGSNQPQH
TRBV19 ASSIPGGDGYT
TRBV25-1 ASSEYFSGVTLNEQF
TRBV7-2 ASSSYRRHVETQY
TRBV6-2/TRBV6-3 ASRPRDGQGYFPYEQY
TRBV28 ASSLEVAGGSSTDTQY
TRBV12-3/TRBV12-4 ASSFLSGGALYEQY
TRBV27 ASSTGPDYGYT
TRBV6-5 ASRLGGVGPQH
TRBV10-3 AIITNTGELF
TRBV7-6 ASSLSPGHKQETQY
TRBV12-3/TRBV12-4 ASSPQRGGVEQF
TRBV4-1 ASSQAGSGGDNYEQY
TRBV6-6 ASTLVPADTQY
TRBV7-6 ASSLTTVPQETQY
TRBV11-2 ASSSELAGGGNEQF
TRBV7-6 ASSPGGFPDTF
TRBV7-2 ASSKYVRGTEAF
TRBV19 ASSIDQDSNQPQH
TRBV19 ATRDGGDTEAF
TRBV9 ASSVDKPNTGELF
TRBV4-1 ASSQDRGENQPQH
TRBV20-1 SVRRRTGDTEAF
TRBV9 ASSAGAGGPGDTQY
TRBV27 ASSPNTGGYEQF
TRBV27 ASTSRGGPYNEQF
TRBV2 ASSEGEQF
TRBV7-8 ASSLESVTNPQPQH
TRBV29-1 SVESRGGYT
TRBV4-1 ASSQEDRRNDVQY
TRBV29-1 SVEDRRSVLSNTEAF
TRBV29-1 SVEDWQITDTQY
TRBV6-1 ATLTDTDTQY
TRBV2 ASSEYRSYNSPLH
TRBV27 ASSLEGALSNTGELF
TRBV2 ASSSTGFSYEQY